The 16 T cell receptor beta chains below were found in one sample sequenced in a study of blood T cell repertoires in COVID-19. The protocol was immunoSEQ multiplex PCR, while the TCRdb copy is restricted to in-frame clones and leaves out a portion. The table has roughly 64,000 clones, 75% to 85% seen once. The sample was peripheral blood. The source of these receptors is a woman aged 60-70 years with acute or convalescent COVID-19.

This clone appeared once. This chain's CDR3 is CASSPFQGQAGNTEAFF. CDR3 DNA: TGTGCCAGCTCACCATTCCAGGGTCAAGCGGGGAACACTGAAGCTTTCTTT. The chain couples TRBV18 to TRBJ1-1; a weak D match, TRBD1 (5 bases). This CDR3 has 17 residues. Germline V gives CDR1 KGHSH, CDR2 LQKENI. V lost 2 bases and J lost 1, with 17 bases in between.

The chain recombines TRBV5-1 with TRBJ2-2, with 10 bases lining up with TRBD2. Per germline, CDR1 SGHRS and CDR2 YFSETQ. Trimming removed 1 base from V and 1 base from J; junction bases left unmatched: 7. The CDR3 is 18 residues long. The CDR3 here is CASSLNPSGGQNTGELFF. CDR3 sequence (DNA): TGCGCCAGCAGCTTGAACCCTAGCGGGGGCCAGAACACCGGGGAGCTGTTTTTT.

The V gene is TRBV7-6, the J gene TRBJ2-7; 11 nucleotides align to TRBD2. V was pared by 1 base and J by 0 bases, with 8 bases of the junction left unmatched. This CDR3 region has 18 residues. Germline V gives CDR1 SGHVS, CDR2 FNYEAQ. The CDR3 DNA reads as TGTGCCAGCAGCTTAGGTGTAGCGGGGGGGCGTAGCTCCTACGAGCAGTACTTC. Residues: CASSLGVAGGRSSYEQYF.

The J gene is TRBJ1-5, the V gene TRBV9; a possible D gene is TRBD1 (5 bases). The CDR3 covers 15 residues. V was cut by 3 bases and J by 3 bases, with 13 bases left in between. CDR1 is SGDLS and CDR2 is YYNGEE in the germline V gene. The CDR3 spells CASSGDQGLNQPQHF. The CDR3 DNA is TGTGCCAGCAGCGGAGATCAGGGACTCAATCAGCCCCAGCATTTT.

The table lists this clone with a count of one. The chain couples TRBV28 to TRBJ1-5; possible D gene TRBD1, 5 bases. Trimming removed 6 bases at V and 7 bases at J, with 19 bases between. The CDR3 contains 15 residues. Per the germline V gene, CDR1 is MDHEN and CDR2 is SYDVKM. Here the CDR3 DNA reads TGTGCCAGCAGGTATGGAGCCGGGGGGGGACAGCCCCAGCATTTT. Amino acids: CASRYGAGGGQPQHF.

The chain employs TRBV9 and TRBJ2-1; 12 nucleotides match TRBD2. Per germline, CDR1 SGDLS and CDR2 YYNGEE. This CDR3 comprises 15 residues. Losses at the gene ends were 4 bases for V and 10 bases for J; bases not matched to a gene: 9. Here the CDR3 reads CASSWGTSGGREQFF. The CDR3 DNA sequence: TGTGCCAGCAGCTGGGGAACTAGCGGGGGGCGAGAGCAGTTCTTC.

In DNA form, the CDR3 reads TGTGCCAGCAGTCCTGCAGGGCGCGGGGCTGAAGCTTTCTTT. It translates to CASSPAGRGAEAFF. The rearrangement joins TRBV6-5 to TRBJ1-1, with D possibly TRBD1 on 5 matching bases. Germline loops: CDR1 MNHEY, CDR2 SVGAGI. The CDR3 totals 14 residues. V lost 5 bases, J lost 6 bases, and 16 bases lay in between.

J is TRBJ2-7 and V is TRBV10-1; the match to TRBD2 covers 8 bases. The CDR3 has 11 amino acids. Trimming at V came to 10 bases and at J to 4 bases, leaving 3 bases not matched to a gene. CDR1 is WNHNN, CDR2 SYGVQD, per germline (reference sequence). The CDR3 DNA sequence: TGCGCCACCTCTAGCGGGTACGAGCAGTACTTC. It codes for CATSSGYEQYF.

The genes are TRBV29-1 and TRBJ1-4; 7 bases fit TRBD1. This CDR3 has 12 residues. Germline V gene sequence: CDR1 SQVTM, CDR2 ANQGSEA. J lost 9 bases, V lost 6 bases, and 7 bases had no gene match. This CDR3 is CSVDLGQKKLFF. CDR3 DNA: TGCAGCGTGGACCTGGGACAGAAAAAACTGTTTTTT.

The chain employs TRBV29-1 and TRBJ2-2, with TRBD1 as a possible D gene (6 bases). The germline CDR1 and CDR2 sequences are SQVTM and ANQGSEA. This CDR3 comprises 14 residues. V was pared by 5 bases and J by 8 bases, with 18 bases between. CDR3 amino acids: CSVQARGSKGELFF. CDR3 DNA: TGCAGCGTTCAAGCCAGGGGCAGTAAGGGGGAGCTGTTTTTT.

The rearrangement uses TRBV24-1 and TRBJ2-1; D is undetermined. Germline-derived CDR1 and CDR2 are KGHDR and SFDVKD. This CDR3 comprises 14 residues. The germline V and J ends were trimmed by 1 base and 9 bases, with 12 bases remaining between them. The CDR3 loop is CATSDFRSAGEQFF. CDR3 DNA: TGTGCCACCAGTGATTTCAGAAGTGCAGGTGAGCAGTTCTTC.

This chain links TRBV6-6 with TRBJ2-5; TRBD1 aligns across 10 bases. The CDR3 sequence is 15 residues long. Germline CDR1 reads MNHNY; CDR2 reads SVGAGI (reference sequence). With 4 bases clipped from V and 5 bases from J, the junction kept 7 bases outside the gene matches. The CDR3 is CASSLGTGAVETQYF. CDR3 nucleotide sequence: TGTGCCAGCAGTTTGGGGACAGGGGCAGTGGAGACCCAGTACTTC.

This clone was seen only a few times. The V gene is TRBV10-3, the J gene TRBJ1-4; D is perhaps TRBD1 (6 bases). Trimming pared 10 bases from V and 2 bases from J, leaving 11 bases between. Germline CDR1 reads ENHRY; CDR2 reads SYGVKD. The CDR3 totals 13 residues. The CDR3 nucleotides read TGTGCCACCTCGGGACACACTAATGAAAAACTGTTTTTT. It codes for CATSGHTNEKLFF.

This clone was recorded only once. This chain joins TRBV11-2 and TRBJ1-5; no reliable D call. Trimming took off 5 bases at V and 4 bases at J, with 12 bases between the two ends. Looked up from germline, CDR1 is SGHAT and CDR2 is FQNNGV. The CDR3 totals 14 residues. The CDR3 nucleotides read TGTGCCAGCAGCCCGCAAGCACAGAATCAGCCCCAGCATTTT. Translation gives CASSPQAQNQPQHF.

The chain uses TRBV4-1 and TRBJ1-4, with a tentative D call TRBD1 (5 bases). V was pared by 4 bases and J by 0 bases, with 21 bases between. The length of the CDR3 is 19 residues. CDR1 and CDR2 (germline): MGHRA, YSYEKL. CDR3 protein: CASSLREASGGSTNEKLFF. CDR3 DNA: TGCGCCAGCAGCCTGCGGGAAGCATCTGGGGGTTCAACTAATGAAAAACTGTTTTTT.

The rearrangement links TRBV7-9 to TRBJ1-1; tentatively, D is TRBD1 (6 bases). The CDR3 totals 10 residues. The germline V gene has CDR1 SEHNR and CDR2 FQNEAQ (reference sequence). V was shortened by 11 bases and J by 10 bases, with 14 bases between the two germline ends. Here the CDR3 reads CAAGEGRAFF. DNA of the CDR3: TGTGCCGCAGGGGAGGGTCGAGCTTTCTTT.